The TCR beta chain described here comes from a study of graft-versus-host responses after intestinal transplantation. The CDR3 consists of 14 residues. Germline V gene data show CDR1 as SGHTA and CDR2 as FQGTGA. As regards this clone: Compared with germline, one end of the junction differs, possibly owing to a read error.

Clones were read by immunoSEQ multiplex PCR, and TCRdb kept only the in-frame ones, dropping some. The top ten hold 4.5% to 7.5% of the sample, which has 45,000 to 50,000 clones, roughly 93% seen once. The chain combines TRBV7-3 with TRBJ2-1; D is ambiguous. Sample: PBMCs, taken around 820 days after a first intestinal transplant, on the day of a second. The receptor's source is a human patient who received an intestinal transplant, so some T cells may come from the graft donor. For the CDR3, the DNA is TGTGCCAGCAGCTCCCCGCCCTCCCACAATGAGCAGTTCTTC. Its translation: CASSSPPSHNEQFF.